This is a list of T cell receptor beta chains from one sample in a study of beta chain features in type 1 diabetes. This table comes from immunoSEQ multiplex PCR, and its TCRdb copy is limited to in-frame clones, with some not included. The sample carries around 300,000 clones, 15% recorded once. The sequencing sample was made of naive CD4+ T cells from blood. These receptors all stem from a man aged 18 to 29 with type 1 diabetes. Both conserved end residues are trimmed from each CDR3. Each record gives: J gene, V gene, CDR3 protein.

J: TRBJ2-6
V: TRBV5-5
CDR3: ASSLFQLWANVLT

J: TRBJ1-2
V: TRBV4-3
CDR3: ASSLGTSANYGYT

J: TRBJ2-3
V: TRBV5-1
CDR3: ASSPGAVADTQY

J: TRBJ2-7
V: TRBV5-1
CDR3: ASSPTWGPGYEQY

J: TRBJ2-3
V: TRBV11-2
CDR3: ASSRSGGRRTDTQY

J: TRBJ1-2
V: TRBV19
CDR3: ASSVGIGGGYT

J: TRBJ2-5
V: TRBV4-1
CDR3: ASSLGQQETQY

J: TRBJ2-3
V: TRBV30
CDR3: AWTGTGYSDTQY

J: TRBJ2-2
V: TRBV7-2
CDR3: ASTSHGTGFTGELF

J: TRBJ1-2
V: TRBV21-1
CDR3: ASSKRGTGNGYT

J: TRBJ2-4
V: TRBV28
CDR3: ASRAGTPINIQY

J: TRBJ2-5
V: TRBV4-2
CDR3: ASSQVTQETQY

J: TRBJ2-1
V: TRBV5-4
CDR3: ASSPRDSSSYNEQF

J: TRBJ2-7
V: TRBV5-5
CDR3: ASSFGSRLQHEQY

J: TRBJ2-7
V: TRBV27
CDR3: ASSGRTSGSFYEQY

J: TRBJ2-1
V: TRBV27
CDR3: ASSHLIANSYNEQF

J: TRBJ2-5
V: TRBV28
CDR3: ASSHRGVRETQY

J: TRBJ2-5
V: TRBV7-2
CDR3: ASSSQGSGRETQY

J: TRBJ1-1
V: TRBV10-3
CDR3: AIRDPGKETEAF

J: TRBJ2-5
V: TRBV6-6
CDR3: ASSRNYQETQY

J: TRBJ2-5
V: TRBV19
CDR3: ASSNRVGETQY